This TCR beta chain derives from a study of response to subunit inactivated influenza vaccine listed by TCRdb under 2018. Turning to the overall study: Deep quantitative T cell receptor repertoire profiling was used in the study to track responses to a trivalent subunit inactivated influenza vaccine. Study-wide findings and limitations: It was suggested by the authors that each seasonal influenza vaccination may recruit only a limited number of new T cells.

On this clonotype itself: This clone's antigen is unknown. Base-call qualities are not available, and no considerably larger clone is one nucleotide away.

Unmatched junction bases come to 9, with V trimmed by 6 bases and J by 0 bases. CDR1 and CDR2 are read off the germline V gene as SQVTM and ANQGSEA. There are 17 amino acids in the CDR3, from cysteine to phenylalanine inclusive. Only the CDR3 DNA stays, 51 bases, in frame from base 1. The method was RT-PCR. Sequencing took place on an Illumina HiSeq 2500. Using fastp trimming at Q25 and MiXCR clonotype assembly, TCRdb reanalyzed the public sequencing data and kept in-frame beta chains. Each record represents a unique CDR3 protein, reported with the most common genes and DNA among its rows. This sample is represented by 500,000 to 550,000 distinct CDR3 sequences; 7.2% of them were singletons. The top ten clones comprise around 13% of the sample.

The TCR originated in a man aged 50 to 69 who received an inactivated influenza vaccine. Donor details come from another sample of the same person, matched by shared clones. The receptor chain draws on TRBV29-1 and TRBJ1-5, and TRBD1 aligns with 12 junction nucleotides. Here the sequenced sample was PBMCs from blood, taken less than 25 months after vaccination. The CDR3 has the sequence CSVAGTGGRYSNQPQHF. The DNA reads as follows: TGCAGCGTGGCCGGGACAGGGGGCCGATATAGCAATCAGCCCCAGCATTTT.